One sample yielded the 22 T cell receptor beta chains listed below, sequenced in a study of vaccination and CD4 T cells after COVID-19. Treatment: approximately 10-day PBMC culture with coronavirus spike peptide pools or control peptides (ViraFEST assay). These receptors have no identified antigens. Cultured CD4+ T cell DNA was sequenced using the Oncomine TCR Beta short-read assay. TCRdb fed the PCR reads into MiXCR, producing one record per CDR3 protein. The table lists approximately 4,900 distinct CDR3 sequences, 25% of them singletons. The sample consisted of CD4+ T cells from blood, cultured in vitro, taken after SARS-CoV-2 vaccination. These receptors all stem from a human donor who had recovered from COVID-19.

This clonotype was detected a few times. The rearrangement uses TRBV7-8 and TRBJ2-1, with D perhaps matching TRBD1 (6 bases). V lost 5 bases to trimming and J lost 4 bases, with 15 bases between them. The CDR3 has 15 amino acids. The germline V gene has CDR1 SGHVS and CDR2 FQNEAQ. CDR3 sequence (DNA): TGTGCCAGCAGCCCCGAGGGGGACAAGTACAATGAGCAGTTCTTC. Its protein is CASSPEGDKYNEQFF.

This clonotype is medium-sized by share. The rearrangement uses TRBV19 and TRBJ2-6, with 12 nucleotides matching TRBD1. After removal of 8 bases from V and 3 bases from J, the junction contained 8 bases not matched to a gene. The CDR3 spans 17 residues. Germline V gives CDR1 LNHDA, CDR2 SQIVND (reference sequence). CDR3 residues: CASGGGTGGFGANVLTF. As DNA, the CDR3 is TGTGCCAGTGGGGGGGGGACAGGGGGCTTTGGGGCCAACGTCCTGACTTTC.

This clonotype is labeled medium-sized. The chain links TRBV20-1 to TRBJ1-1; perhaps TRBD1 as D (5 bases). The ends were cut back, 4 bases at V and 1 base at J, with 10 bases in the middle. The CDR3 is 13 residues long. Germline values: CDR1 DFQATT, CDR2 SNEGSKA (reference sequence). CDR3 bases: TGCAGTGCTATAGGGGACTCGAACACTGAAGCTTTCTTT. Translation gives CSAIGDSNTEAFF.

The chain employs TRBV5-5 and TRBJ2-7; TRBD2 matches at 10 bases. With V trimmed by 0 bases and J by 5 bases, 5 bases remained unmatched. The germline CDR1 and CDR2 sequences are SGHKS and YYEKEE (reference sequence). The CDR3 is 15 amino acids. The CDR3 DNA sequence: TGTGCCAGCAGCTTGGTAGCGGGGGGTAACAACGAGCAGTACTTC. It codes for CASSLVAGGNNEQYF.

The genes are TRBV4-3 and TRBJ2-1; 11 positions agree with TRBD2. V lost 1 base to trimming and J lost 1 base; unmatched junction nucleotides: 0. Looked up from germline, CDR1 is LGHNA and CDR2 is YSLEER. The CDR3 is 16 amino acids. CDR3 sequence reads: CASSQGLAGSYNEQFF. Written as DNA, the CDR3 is TGCGCCAGCAGCCAAGGACTAGCGGGATCCTACAATGAGCAGTTCTTC.

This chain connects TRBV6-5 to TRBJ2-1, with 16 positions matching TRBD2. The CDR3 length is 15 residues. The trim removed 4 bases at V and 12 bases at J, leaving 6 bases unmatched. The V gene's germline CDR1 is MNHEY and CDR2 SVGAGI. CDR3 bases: TGTGCCAGCAGTTCGGGACTAGCGGGGGGGCCTTGGCAGTTCTTC. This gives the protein CASSSGLAGGPWQFF.

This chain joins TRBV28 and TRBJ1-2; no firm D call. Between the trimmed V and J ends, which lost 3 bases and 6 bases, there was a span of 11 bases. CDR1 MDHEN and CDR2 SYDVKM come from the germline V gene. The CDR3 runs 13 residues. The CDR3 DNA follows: TGTGCCAGCAGTTTGGTTCGGGTTAATGGCTACACCTTC. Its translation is CASSLVRVNGYTF.

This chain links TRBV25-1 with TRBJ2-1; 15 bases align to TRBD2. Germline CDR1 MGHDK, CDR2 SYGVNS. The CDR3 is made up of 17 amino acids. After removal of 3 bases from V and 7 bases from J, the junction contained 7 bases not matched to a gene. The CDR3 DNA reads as TGTGCCAGCAGTGACTGGACTAGCGGGGGGGTGAGGAATGAGCAGTTCTTC. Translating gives CASSDWTSGGVRNEQFF. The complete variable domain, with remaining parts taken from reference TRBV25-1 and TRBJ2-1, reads EADIYQTPRYLVIGTGKKITLECSQTMGHDKMYWYQQDPGMELHLIHYSYGVNSTEKGDLSSESTVSRIRTEHFPLTLESARPSHTSQYLCASSDWTSGGVRNEQFFGPGTRLTVL.

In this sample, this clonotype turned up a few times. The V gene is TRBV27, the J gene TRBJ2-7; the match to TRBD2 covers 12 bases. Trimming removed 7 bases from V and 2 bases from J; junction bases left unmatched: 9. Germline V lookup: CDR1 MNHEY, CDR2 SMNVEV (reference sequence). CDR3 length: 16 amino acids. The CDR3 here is CASTKVGLAGTYEQYF. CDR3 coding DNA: TGTGCCAGCACAAAAGTAGGACTAGCGGGAACCTACGAGCAGTACTTC.

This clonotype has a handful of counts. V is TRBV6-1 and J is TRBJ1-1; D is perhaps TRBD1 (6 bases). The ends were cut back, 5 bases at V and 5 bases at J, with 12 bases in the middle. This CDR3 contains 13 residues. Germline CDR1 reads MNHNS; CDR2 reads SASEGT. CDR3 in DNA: TGTGCCAGCAGTCCAGGACAGACAACTGAAGCTTTCTTT. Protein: CASSPGQTTEAFF.

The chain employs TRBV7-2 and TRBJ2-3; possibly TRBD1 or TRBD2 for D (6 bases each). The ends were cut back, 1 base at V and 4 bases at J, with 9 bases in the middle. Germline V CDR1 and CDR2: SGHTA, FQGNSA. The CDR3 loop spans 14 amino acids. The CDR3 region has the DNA TGTGCCAGCAGCTTAGTGGGGGGCCCAGATACGCAGTATTTT. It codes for CASSLVGGPDTQYF.

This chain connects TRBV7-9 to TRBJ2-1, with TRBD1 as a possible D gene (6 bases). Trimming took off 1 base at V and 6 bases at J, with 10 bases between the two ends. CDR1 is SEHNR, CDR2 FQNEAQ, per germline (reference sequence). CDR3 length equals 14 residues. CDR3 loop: CASSLVAGVNEQFF. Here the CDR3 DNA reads TGTGCCAGCAGCTTAGTGGCAGGGGTCAATGAGCAGTTCTTC.

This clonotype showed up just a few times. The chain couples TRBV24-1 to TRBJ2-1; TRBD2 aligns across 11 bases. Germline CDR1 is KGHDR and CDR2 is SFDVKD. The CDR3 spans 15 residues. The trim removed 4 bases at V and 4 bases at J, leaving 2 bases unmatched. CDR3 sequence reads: CATSEVAGGYNEQFF. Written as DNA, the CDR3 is TGTGCCACCAGTGAGGTAGCGGGAGGGTACAATGAGCAGTTCTTC.

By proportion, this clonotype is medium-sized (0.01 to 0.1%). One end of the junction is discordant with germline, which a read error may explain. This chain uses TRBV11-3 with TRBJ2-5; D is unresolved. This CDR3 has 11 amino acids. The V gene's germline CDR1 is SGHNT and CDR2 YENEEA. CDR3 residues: CASSLGETQYF. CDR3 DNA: TGTGCCAGCAGTTTAGGGGAGACCCAGTACTTC.

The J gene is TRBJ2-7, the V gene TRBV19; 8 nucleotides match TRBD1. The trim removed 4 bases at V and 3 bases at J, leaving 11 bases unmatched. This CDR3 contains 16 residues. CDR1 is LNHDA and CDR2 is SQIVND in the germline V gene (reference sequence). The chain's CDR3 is CASSTKGAGGCYEQYF. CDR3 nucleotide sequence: TGTGCCAGTAGTACCAAGGGGGCAGGGGGCTGCTACGAGCAGTACTTC.

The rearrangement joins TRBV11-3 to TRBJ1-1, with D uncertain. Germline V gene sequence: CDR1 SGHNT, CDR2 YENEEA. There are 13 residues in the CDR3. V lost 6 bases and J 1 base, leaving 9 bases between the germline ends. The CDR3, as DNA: TGTGCCAGCAGACATAGTGGGAACACTGAAGCTTTCTTT. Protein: CASRHSGNTEAFF.

The CDR3 DNA reads TGCAGTGCTAGAGATCAGGTAGCGGGGGGATACAATGAGCAGTTCTTC. Its protein product is CSARDQVAGGYNEQFF. The chain combines TRBV20-1 with TRBJ2-1, with 10 bases aligning to TRBD2. This CDR3 is built from 16 residues. The germline V gene has CDR1 DFQATT and CDR2 SNEGSKA (reference sequence). The ends lost 0 bases at V and 4 bases at J; junction bases unmatched: 6.

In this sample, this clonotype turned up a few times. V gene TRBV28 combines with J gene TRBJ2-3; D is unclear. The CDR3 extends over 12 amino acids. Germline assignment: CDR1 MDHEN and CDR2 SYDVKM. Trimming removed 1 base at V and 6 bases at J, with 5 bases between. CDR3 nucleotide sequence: TGTGCCAGCAGTTTATCCCTGGATACGCAGTATTTT. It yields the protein CASSLSLDTQYF.

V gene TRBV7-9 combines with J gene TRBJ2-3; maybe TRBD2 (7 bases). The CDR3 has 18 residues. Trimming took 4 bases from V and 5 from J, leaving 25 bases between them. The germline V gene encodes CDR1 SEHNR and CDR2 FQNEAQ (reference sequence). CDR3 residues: CASSWGRWGGLEKDTQYF. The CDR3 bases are TGTGCCAGCAGCTGGGGGAGGTGGGGGGGCCTGGAGAAAGATACGCAGTATTTT.

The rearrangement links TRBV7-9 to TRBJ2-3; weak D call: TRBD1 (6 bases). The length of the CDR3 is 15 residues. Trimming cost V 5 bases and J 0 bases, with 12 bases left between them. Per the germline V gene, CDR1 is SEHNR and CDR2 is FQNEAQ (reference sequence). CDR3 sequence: CASSLQGSSTDTQYF. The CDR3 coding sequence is TGTGCCAGCAGCCTACAGGGTTCTAGCACAGATACGCAGTATTTT. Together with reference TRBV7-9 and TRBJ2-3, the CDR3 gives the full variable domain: DTGVSQNPRHKITKRGQNVTFRCDPISEHNRLYWYRQTLGQGPEFLTYFQNEAQLEKSRLLSDRFSAERPKGSFSTLEIQRTEQGDSAMYLCASSLQGSSTDTQYFGPGTRLTVL.

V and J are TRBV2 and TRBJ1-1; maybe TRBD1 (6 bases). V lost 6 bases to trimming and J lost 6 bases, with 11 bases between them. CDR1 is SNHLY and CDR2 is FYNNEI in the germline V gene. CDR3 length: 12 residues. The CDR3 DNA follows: TGTGCCAGCAGGCGGGACAACCCTGAAGCTTTCTTT. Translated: CASRRDNPEAFF.

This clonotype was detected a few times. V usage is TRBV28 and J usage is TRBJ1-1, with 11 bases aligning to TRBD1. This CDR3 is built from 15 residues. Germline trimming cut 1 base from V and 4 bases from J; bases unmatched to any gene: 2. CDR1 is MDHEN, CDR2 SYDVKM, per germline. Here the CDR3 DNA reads TGTGCCAGCAGTTTATTGGGGACAGGGGGCACTGAAGCTTTCTTT. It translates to CASSLLGTGGTEAFF.